These T cell receptor beta chains were read from a single sample in a study of T cell responses to AZD1222 COVID-19 vaccine. Clones were sequenced by immunoSEQ multiplex PCR, and TCRdb holds only the in-frame ones, with some missing. The sample gives 200,000 or so clones, roughly 92% of which show up once; roughly 1% is in the top ten. The sample here was peripheral blood, taken 28 days after the second AZD1222 dose. The receptor source for this set is an adult who received the AZD1222 COVID-19 vaccine. CDR3s include the opening cysteine and the closing phenylalanine or tryptophan. A D gene is named only where the DNA matches it firmly. Not every row has a clone size; where given, it reads once, few, many or a size class.

clone_size d_call j_call v_call cdr3_aa cdr3_nt
NA NA TRBJ2-3 TRBV4-1 CASSSPGQRPDTQYF TGCGCCAGCAGCTCTCCGGGACAAAGGCCAGATACGCAGTATTTT
NA TRBD1 TRBJ1-2 TRBV27 CASSLRGQFYGYTF TGTGCCAGCAGCCTTCGGGGACAGTTCTATGGCTACACCTTC
NA TRBD1 TRBJ1-3 TRBV5-1 CASSFGTGKGNTIYF TGCGCCAGCAGCTTCGGGACAGGGAAAGGAAACACCATATATTTT
NA TRBD1 TRBJ2-1 TRBV4-2 CASSQGDRGAYNEQFF TGTGCCAGCAGCCAAGGGGACAGGGGGGCTTACAATGAGCAGTTCTTC
NA NA TRBJ1-1 TRBV29-1 CSVEQGVNTEAFF TGCAGCGTTGAACAGGGAGTGAACACTGAAGCTTTCTTT
NA NA TRBJ1-4 TRBV6-2/TRBV6-3 CASSFSTGTRGEKLFF TGTGCCAGCAGTTTTTCCACCGGGACGCGAGGTGAAAAACTGTTTTTT
once TRBD1 TRBJ1-2 TRBV5-4 CASSHIGQGKSYGYTF TGTGCCAGCAGCCATATAGGACAGGGGAAGTCCTATGGCTACACCTTC
few TRBD1 TRBJ2-7 TRBV7-8 CASKPTGAYEQYF TGTGCCAGCAAACCGACAGGGGCCTACGAGCAGTACTTC
NA NA TRBJ1-2 TRBV7-9 CASSPGTFYGYTF TGTGCCAGCAGCCCCGGGACATTCTATGGCTACACCTTC
NA NA TRBJ1-1 TRBV29-1 CSVAIRLGPLLAFF TGCAGCGTTGCCATCCGTCTAGGGCCTCTTTTAGCTTTCTTT
NA TRBD1 TRBJ1-5 TRBV18 CASSQGVHQPQHF TGTGCCAGCTCTCAGGGGGTCCATCAGCCCCAGCATTTT
NA NA TRBJ1-2 TRBV19 CASSYGSYGYTF TGTGCCAGTAGTTACGGGAGTTATGGCTACACCTTC
NA NA TRBJ1-3 TRBV4-1 CASSQATDSDRGNTIYF TGCGCCAGCAGCCAAGCCACGGACAGTGACAGAGGAAACACCATATATTTT
NA TRBD2 TRBJ2-3 TRBV2 CASSDNSGGTTDTQYF TGTGCCAGCAGTGACAATAGCGGGGGAACCACAGATACGCAGTATTTT
NA NA TRBJ1-5 TRBV7-8 CASSPAQGRNQPQHF TGTGCCAGCAGCCCAGCGCAGGGACGCAATCAGCCCCAGCATTTT
once NA TRBJ1-4 TRBV2 CASSEDKIASYEKLFF TGTGCCAGCAGTGAAGATAAAATTGCGTCGTATGAAAAACTGTTTTTT
NA TRBD1 TRBJ2-2 TRBV5-5 CASSPRTGNTGELFF TGTGCCAGCAGCCCACGGACAGGAAACACCGGGGAGCTGTTTTTT
NA NA TRBJ1-1 TRBV12-3/TRBV12-4 CASTWGLDTEAFF TGTGCCAGCACGTGGGGCCTGGACACTGAAGCTTTCTTT
NA NA TRBJ1-5 TRBV6-5 CASTVDYRSQPQHF TGTGCCAGCACCGTAGATTACAGGAGTCAGCCCCAGCATTTT
once NA TRBJ2-5 TRBV9 CASSAQETQYF TGTGCCAGCAGCGCCCAGGAGACCCAGTACTTC
NA NA TRBJ1-1 TRBV9 CASSVRVGDTEAFF TGTGCCAGCAGCGTAAGGGTAGGTGACACTGAAGCTTTCTTT
once NA TRBJ1-2 TRBV6-5 CASSYSRRPNYGYTF TGTGCCAGCAGTTACTCGAGACGGCCAAACTATGGCTACACCTTC
NA NA TRBJ1-3 TRBV2 CASSPSGGNTIYF TGTGCCAGCAGTCCCTCGGGGGGAAACACCATATATTTT
NA NA TRBJ2-2 TRBV3-1/TRBV3-2 CASSQGTTNTGELFF TGTGCCAGCAGCCAAGGGACAACGAACACCGGGGAGCTGTTTTTT
NA TRBD2 TRBJ2-3 TRBV7-6 CASSFRAGGSTDTQYF TGTGCCAGCAGCTTCCGGGCGGGGGGGAGCACAGATACGCAGTATTTT
NA NA TRBJ1-4 TRBV7-9 CASSLRGGNEKLFF TGTGCCAGCAGCTTACGGGGGGGCAATGAAAAACTGTTTTTT
NA TRBD1 TRBJ1-6 TRBV2 CASELGQGSYNSPLHF TGTGCCAGCGAACTCGGACAGGGCTCCTATAATTCACCCCTCCACTTT
NA NA TRBJ2-1 TRBV7-2 CASSYSVKEQFF TGTGCCAGCAGCTATAGTGTAAAAGAGCAGTTCTTC
NA NA TRBJ1-3 TRBV15 CATRLGLSSGNTIYF TGTGCCACCAGGCTCGGTCTAAGCTCTGGAAACACCATATATTTT
once NA TRBJ1-1 TRBV11-2 CASSLLNTEAFF TGTGCCAGCAGCTTACTGAACACTGAAGCTTTCTTT
NA NA TRBJ1-4 TRBV6-1 CASSEGGTNEKLFF TGTGCCAGCAGTGAGGGGGGCACTAATGAAAAACTGTTTTTT
NA NA TRBJ2-2 TRBV19 CASSSRPITGELFF TGTGCCAGTAGTTCCCGACCCATCACCGGGGAGCTGTTTTTT
NA NA TRBJ2-1 TRBV7-9 CASSLGGREQFF TGTGCCAGCAGCTTAGGCGGGCGTGAGCAGTTCTTC
NA TRBD1 TRBJ1-2 TRBV29-1 CSAADRGDYGYTF TGCAGCGCCGCCGACAGGGGGGACTATGGCTACACCTTC
NA TRBD1 TRBJ1-1 TRBV6-2/TRBV6-3 CASSSGTETLGTEAFF TGTGCCAGCAGTTCAGGGACAGAAACCCTGGGCACTGAAGCTTTCTTT
once TRBD2 TRBJ2-5 TRBV6-5 CASRGLDRETQYF TGTGCCAGCAGGGGACTAGATCGAGAGACCCAGTACTTC